These 31 T cell receptor beta chains share one sample of origin, sequenced in a study of CD4 T cells in relation to SARS-CoV-2 and coronaviruses. TCRdb's copy holds only in-frame clones and misses some; the assay was immunoSEQ multiplex PCR. The data hold some 42,000 clones, with roughly 88% observed a single time. The sample taken for sequencing was memory CD4+ T cells from PBMCs. The receptors were gathered from an adult with COVID-19.

This sequence joins TRBV7-2 and TRBJ2-2; the D is unclear. V was clipped by 3 bases and J by 4 bases, with 6 bases between them. The germline V gene encodes CDR1 SGHTA and CDR2 FQGNSA. The CDR3 is made up of 13 amino acids. CDR3 protein: CASSFSLTGELFF. DNA for the CDR3: TGTGCCAGCAGCTTTAGTCTCACCGGGGAGCTGTTTTTT.

This clone was observed a few times. The chain joins TRBV5-4 to TRBJ1-4; D not certain. Trimming left V 0 bases short and J 6 bases short, with 12 bases between. This CDR3 has 15 amino acids. Germline lookup yields CDR1 SGHNT and CDR2 YYREEE (reference sequence). Written as DNA, the CDR3 is TGTGCCAGCAGCTTGGCGGGCCCCGGGGATGAAAAACTGTTTTTT. It is translated as CASSLAGPGDEKLFF. Supplemented by reference TRBV5-4 and TRBJ1-4, the full variable domain reads ETGVTQSPTHLIKTRGQQVTLRCSSQSGHNTVSWYQQALGQGPQFIFQYYREEENGRGNFPPRFSGLQFPNYSSELNVNALELDDSALYLCASSLAGPGDEKLFFGSGTQLSVL.

The CDR3 loop reads CASSLGDPQETQYF. The DNA for the CDR3 is TGCGCCAGCAGCTTGGGGGACCCACAAGAGACCCAGTACTTC. V usage is TRBV5-1 and J usage is TRBJ2-5; D is tentatively TRBD1 or TRBD2 (5 bases each). This CDR3 comprises 14 residues. The V gene's germline CDR1 is SGHRS and CDR2 YFSETQ. Trimming shortened V by 0 bases and J by 2 bases, and 8 bases separated the two germline ends.

V gene TRBV10-3 combines with J gene TRBJ2-3, with 7 bases lining up with TRBD2. Germline trimming cut 6 bases from V and 9 bases from J; bases unmatched to any gene: 9. The CDR3 length is 13 residues. The germline V gene encodes CDR1 ENHRY and CDR2 SYGVKD. CDR3 protein: CAIRPLAGETQYF. Written as DNA, the CDR3 is TGTGCCATCAGGCCCCTGGCGGGGGAAACGCAGTATTTT.

The chain recombines TRBV5-1 with TRBJ1-5, with a tentative D call TRBD1 (5 bases). Germline assignment: CDR1 SGHRS and CDR2 YFSETQ. The CDR3 spans 14 residues. With 2 bases removed from V and 3 bases from J, the gap between germline ends came to 9 bases. The CDR3 coding sequence is TGCGCCAGCAGCTTAGACAGCCCCAATCAGCCCCAGCATTTT. Translating it yields CASSLDSPNQPQHF.

The chain links TRBV5-4 to TRBJ2-7; the D is unclear. V lost 4 bases to trimming and J lost 7 bases, with 18 bases between them. The CDR3 sequence is 14 residues long. CDR1 and CDR2 (germline): SGHNT, YYREEE (reference sequence). Written as DNA, the CDR3 is TGTGCCAGCAGCCTGGACCCGGGCCAAGGGGAGCAGTACTTC. Its protein is CASSLDPGQGEQYF.

The rearrangement links TRBV3-1 (or the pseudogene TRBV3-2) to TRBJ1-3, with 8 positions matching TRBD1. The CDR3 totals 17 residues. Trimming removed 1 base from V and 11 bases from J; junction bases left unmatched: 16. Germline values: CDR1 LGHDT, CDR2 YNNKEL (reference sequence). CDR3: CASSQGQRTGSQVSIYF. DNA for the CDR3: TGTGCCAGCAGCCAAGGTCAGCGGACAGGGTCTCAGGTCTCCATATATTTT.

CDR3 amino acids: CASSLQETQYF. CDR3 coding DNA: TGTGCCAGCAGTTTGCAAGAGACCCAGTACTTC. The chain carries TRBV5-6 and TRBJ2-5; D unclear. The CDR3 consists of 11 residues. The V and J ends lost 5 bases and 2 bases respectively, with 4 bases between them. Per the germline V gene, CDR1 is SGHDT and CDR2 is YYEEEE.

The chain uses TRBV29-1 and TRBJ1-2; D might be TRBD1 (5 bases). CDR3 size: 13 residues. The ends were cut back, 6 bases at V and 14 bases at J, with 25 bases in the middle. Germline assignment: CDR1 SQVTM and CDR2 ANQGSEA. This chain's CDR3 is CSVDPGFEGIRTF. CDR3 DNA sequence: TGCAGCGTCGACCCGGGATTTGAGGGGATTCGGACCTTC.

V is TRBV7-3 and J is TRBJ2-2; 11 bases line up with TRBD2. The V gene end was trimmed by 1 base and the J gene end by 0 bases; junction bases not matched to a gene: 13. CDR3 length: 21 residues. Germline CDR1 SGHTA, CDR2 FQGTGA. The CDR3 reads CASSLKNKGLAEATNTGELFF. The DNA for the CDR3 is TGTGCCAGCAGCTTAAAAAATAAGGGACTAGCGGAGGCTACGAACACCGGGGAGCTGTTTTTT.

The chain recombines TRBV7-2 with TRBJ2-7; tentative D call: TRBD2 (5 bases). Deletions cut 0 bases from V and 5 bases from J, with 11 bases between. Germline loops: CDR1 SGHTA, CDR2 FQGNSA. The CDR3 covers 14 residues. CDR3 amino acids: CASSLAASGNEQYF. In DNA, the CDR3 is TGTGCCAGCAGCTTAGCTGCCTCGGGAAACGAGCAGTACTTC.

On this clone: Its ends do not fully match the called genes, so a read error is possible. The gene calls are TRBV6-1 and TRBJ2-1, with D perhaps TRBD1 (5 bases). CDR3 length equals 11 residues. Per germline, CDR1 MNHNS and CDR2 SASEGT. The CDR3 region is CASSESRDRIF. As DNA, the CDR3 is TGTGCCAGCAGTGAATCCAGGGATAGGATCTTC.

CDR3 residues: CASSSRQYNQPQHF. For the CDR3, the DNA is TGTGCCAGCAGTTCTCGACAATACAATCAGCCCCAGCATTTT. The chain is built from TRBV27 and TRBJ1-5; D not resolved. The germline V and J ends were trimmed by 4 bases and 3 bases, with 10 bases remaining between them. The CDR3 length is 14 residues. Per germline, CDR1 MNHEY and CDR2 SMNVEV (reference sequence).

The rearrangement links TRBV7-2 to TRBJ1-2, with 7 bases matching TRBD1. Looked up from germline, CDR1 is SGHTA and CDR2 is FQGNSA. The CDR3 consists of 13 residues. Trimming removed 5 bases from V and 8 bases from J; junction bases left unmatched: 8. CDR3 loop: CASSPDRVRGYTF. The CDR3 DNA is TGTGCCAGCAGCCCAGACAGGGTGCGGGGCTACACCTTC.

The chain links TRBV6-4 to TRBJ2-4, with D possibly called TRBD1 or TRBD2 (5 bases each). The CDR3 runs 12 residues. Germline V gene lookup returns CDR1 MRHNA and CDR2 SNTAGT. V lost 3 bases and J lost 5, with 5 bases in between. CDR3 coding DNA: TGTGCCAGCAGTGAGGGGGAAAACATTCAGTACTTC. Translated: CASSEGENIQYF.

The rearrangement uses TRBV30 and TRBJ1-2; a possible D gene is TRBD1 (6 bases). The germline V gene encodes CDR1 GTSNPN and CDR2 SVGIG (reference sequence). Trimming removed 1 base from V and 5 bases from J, with 8 bases in between. The CDR3 sequence is 12 residues long. The CDR3 sequence: CAWSGGPYGYTF. The CDR3 DNA is TGTGCCTGGAGTGGGGGGCCTTATGGCTACACCTTC.

This rearrangement joins TRBV30 to TRBJ1-1; D call uncertain. CDR3 length: 9 amino acids. Looked up from germline, CDR1 is GTSNPN and CDR2 is SVGIG (reference sequence). Between the trimmed V and J ends, which lost 8 bases and 9 bases, there was a span of 10 bases. In DNA, the CDR3 is TGTGCCCGCGGGCCGAAAGCTTTCTTT. It specifies CARGPKAFF.

The table lists this clone with a count of one. This sequence joins TRBV10-3 and TRBJ2-4; tentatively, D is TRBD2 (7 bases). The CDR3 is made up of 12 amino acids. Germline-derived CDR1 and CDR2 are ENHRY and SYGVKD. The germline V and J ends were trimmed by 7 bases and 8 bases, with 12 bases remaining between them. The CDR3: CAIKGGGDIQYF. The CDR3 region has the DNA TGTGCCATCAAGGGGGGGGGCGACATTCAGTACTTC.

CDR3 nucleotide sequence: TGTGCCAGCAGTTTTGGGTGGGACAGGGGTGGCTACACCTTC. This gives the protein CASSFGWDRGGYTF. The rearrangement links TRBV28 to TRBJ1-2, with TRBD1 matching over 10 bases. CDR3 size: 14 residues. The trim removed 3 bases at V and 7 bases at J, leaving 5 bases unmatched. Germline V gene data show CDR1 as MDHEN and CDR2 as SYDVKM.

The V call is TRBV27, the J call TRBJ2-7, with D perhaps TRBD1 or TRBD2 (7 bases each). Per germline, CDR1 MNHEY and CDR2 SMNVEV (reference sequence). With 1 base removed from V and 4 bases from J, the gap between germline ends came to 14 bases. This CDR3 contains 15 residues. As DNA, the CDR3 is TGTGCCAGCAGTTTATTCTCCAGGGGGGGATACGAGCAGTACTTC. Protein sequence: CASSLFSRGGYEQYF.

The genes are TRBV6-6 and TRBJ2-7; tentatively, D is TRBD1 or TRBD2 (5 bases each). This CDR3 is 15 amino acids long. Germline-derived CDR1 and CDR2 are MNHNY and SVGAGI (reference sequence). V lost 6 bases and J 0 bases, leaving 15 bases between the germline ends. As DNA, the CDR3 is TGTGCCAGCAGCGACCGGGACGCCAGCTCCTACGAGCAGTACTTC. Protein product: CASSDRDASSYEQYF.

V usage is TRBV28 and J usage is TRBJ2-6; 14 nucleotides agree with TRBD2. V trimming: 4 bases; J trimming: 2 bases; junction bases outside the gene matches: 4. Germline CDR1 is MDHEN and CDR2 is SYDVKM. The CDR3 runs to 18 residues. The CDR3 DNA reads as TGTGCCAGCAGTTCGACTAGCGGGGGGGTGGCTGGGGCCAACGTCCTGACTTTC. It codes for CASSSTSGGVAGANVLTF.

The genes are TRBV5-1 and TRBJ2-7; D might be TRBD2 (5 bases). Germline lookup yields CDR1 SGHRS and CDR2 YFSETQ. CDR3 length: 15 residues. With 3 bases removed from V and 0 bases from J, the gap between germline ends came to 13 bases. The CDR3 region is CASSYSTGSSYEQYF. CDR3 in DNA: TGCGCCAGCAGCTACTCGACGGGGAGCTCCTACGAGCAGTACTTC.

The rearrangement uses TRBV6-5 and TRBJ1-3; D unclear. The CDR3 covers 14 residues. Germline V gene data show CDR1 as MNHEY and CDR2 as SVGAGI. Trimming pared 5 bases from V and 0 bases from J, leaving 8 bases between. CDR3 DNA sequence: TGTGCCAGCAGTCAGGTCCACTCTGGAAACACCATATATTTT. Protein sequence: CASSQVHSGNTIYF.

The chain combines TRBV6-5 with TRBJ1-3, with D unresolved. V was shortened by 6 bases and J by 2 bases, with 14 bases between the two germline ends. Germline V gene sequence: CDR1 MNHEY, CDR2 SVGAGI. The CDR3 spans 15 residues. The CDR3 DNA sequence: TGTGCCAGCAGCCGGGCTCAGACCGCTGGAAACACCATATATTTT. Protein sequence: CASSRAQTAGNTIYF.

V and J are TRBV28 and TRBJ2-1, with D perhaps TRBD2 (6 bases). V was cut by 6 bases and J by 6 bases, with 21 bases left in between. CDR3 length equals 16 residues. Germline CDR1 MDHEN, CDR2 SYDVKM. CDR3 in amino acids: CASRRPRSVGGNEQFF. For the CDR3, the DNA is TGTGCCAGCAGACGACCGCGGAGTGTGGGAGGCAATGAGCAGTTCTTC.

The CDR3 region has the DNA TGTGCCAGCAGCCCTACTAGCGGGGGGGCCATAAATACGCAGTATTTT. Protein product: CASSPTSGGAINTQYF. The chain links TRBV7-2 to TRBJ2-3; TRBD2 matches at 13 bases. The germline V gene has CDR1 SGHTA and CDR2 FQGNSA. The CDR3 length is 16 residues. V gave up 5 bases and J gave up 7 bases; unmatched junction bases: 9.

This clone showed up just once. The chain recombines TRBV5-1 with TRBJ2-2; D not resolved. The V and J ends lost 0 bases and 5 bases respectively, with 14 bases between them. Looked up from germline, CDR1 is SGHRS and CDR2 is YFSETQ. The CDR3 extends over 16 amino acids. CDR3 protein: CASSLDPGLGTGELFF. Here the CDR3 DNA reads TGCGCCAGCAGCTTGGACCCGGGTCTAGGGACCGGGGAGCTGTTTTTT.

This chain uses TRBV5-1 with TRBJ2-3; the D gene is possibly TRBD2 (5 bases). The CDR3 totals 14 residues. The germline V gene encodes CDR1 SGHRS and CDR2 YFSETQ. The ends were cut back, 2 bases at V and 5 bases at J, with 12 bases in the middle. The CDR3 reads CASSLRGVEDTQYF. Here the CDR3 DNA reads TGCGCCAGCAGCTTACGGGGAGTTGAAGATACGCAGTATTTT.

The V and J genes are TRBV29-1 and TRBJ2-7; 11 positions match TRBD2. V was clipped by 2 bases and J by 0 bases; unmatched bases: 12. In germline, CDR1 is SQVTM, CDR2 ANQGSEA. The CDR3 totals 18 residues. For the CDR3, the DNA is TGCAGCGTTGAAACTAGCGGGGGATCTAACTCCCTCTCCTACGAGCAGTACTTC. Protein sequence: CSVETSGGSNSLSYEQYF.

This chain connects TRBV6-4 to TRBJ1-2; 11 nucleotides agree with TRBD1. After removal of 2 bases from V and 13 bases from J, the junction contained 3 bases not matched to a gene. Germline CDR1 MRHNA, CDR2 SNTAGT. The CDR3 spans 12 residues. The CDR3 reads CASSDGQGASTF. In nucleotides, the CDR3 is TGTGCCAGCAGTGACGGACAGGGGGCATCCACCTTC.